This T cell receptor (beta chain) was sequenced in a study of monozygotic twins with inflammatory bowel disease. TCRdb re-called the 5' RACE reads; every CDR3 protein appears as one record, without DNA. The sample table includes a few hundred thousand distinct CDR3 sequences. Germline V gene sequence: CDR1 DFQATT, CDR2 SNEGSKA (reference sequence). The CDR3 is 14 amino acids. The sequencing input was blood. The sequence derives from a human donor with ulcerative colitis or Crohn's disease, or a healthy co-twin of an affected twin (not recorded which). V gene TRBV20-1 combines with J gene TRBJ2-5; TCRdb indicates TRBD1, and absent DNA this call remains unverified. Here the CDR3 reads CSARHGRGPETQYF.